These T cell receptor beta chains were read from a single sample in a study of T cell responses to AZD1222 COVID-19 vaccine. Clones were sequenced by immunoSEQ multiplex PCR, and TCRdb holds only the in-frame ones, with some missing. This sample carries 150,000 or so clones, 92% of them seen once, and the ten largest clones take over 3%. The source material was peripheral blood, sampled on day 0 of AZD1222 vaccination. Receptors were obtained from an adult in good health. The conserved cysteine and the conserved F or W are not part of the CDR3 here.

CDR3 protein: ASSNHGGSGNTIY
J gene: TRBJ1-3
V gene: TRBV27

CDR3 protein: ASSLGGTVYEQY
J gene: TRBJ2-7
V gene: TRBV11-2

CDR3 protein: ASSLRRGSNYGYT
J gene: TRBJ1-2
V gene: TRBV7-2

CDR3 protein: AWNHAGNTIY
J gene: TRBJ1-3
V gene: TRBV30

CDR3 protein: ASSLAQVGLHYEQY
J gene: TRBJ2-7
V gene: TRBV5-6

CDR3 protein: ASSKAPLEGGNEQF
J gene: TRBJ2-1
V gene: TRBV21-1

CDR3 protein: ASSLAGSYEQY
J gene: TRBJ2-7
V gene: TRBV5-1

CDR3 protein: ASSLARGESYNEQF
J gene: TRBJ2-1
V gene: TRBV7-8

CDR3 protein: ASSLPSTFLAGPSDTGELF
J gene: TRBJ2-2
V gene: TRBV5-1

CDR3 protein: ALTRDTNSPLH
J gene: TRBJ1-6
V gene: TRBV30

CDR3 protein: ASSLVSGENQPQH
J gene: TRBJ1-5
V gene: TRBV7-2

CDR3 protein: ASSGSNQGHQQLF
J gene: TRBJ1-4
V gene: TRBV11-2

CDR3 protein: ASSPPGTSGSQEQY
J gene: TRBJ2-7
V gene: TRBV9

CDR3 protein: ASSLGRSNYGYT
J gene: TRBJ1-2
V gene: TRBV28

CDR3 protein: ASSEGPTRAYEQY
J gene: TRBJ2-7
V gene: TRBV6-1

CDR3 protein: ASSLDSGGTTEAF
J gene: TRBJ1-1
V gene: TRBV7-9

CDR3 protein: ASSFRGTGTYEQY
J gene: TRBJ2-7
V gene: TRBV5-6

CDR3 protein: ASSLAGLAGYEQY
J gene: TRBJ2-7
V gene: TRBV7-6

CDR3 protein: ASSFTGLEQF
J gene: TRBJ2-1
V gene: TRBV7-3

CDR3 protein: ASGPWGGGYEQY
J gene: TRBJ2-7
V gene: TRBV12-5

CDR3 protein: ASSGGMPTEPQH
J gene: TRBJ1-5
V gene: TRBV9

CDR3 protein: ASSQGTDPWRPQH
J gene: TRBJ1-5
V gene: TRBV5-8

CDR3 protein: ASSSTQGRAGELF
J gene: TRBJ2-2
V gene: TRBV7-2

CDR3 protein: ASRALRDGYT
J gene: TRBJ1-2
V gene: TRBV19

CDR3 protein: ASSQSLAGNEQY
J gene: TRBJ2-7
V gene: TRBV14

CDR3 protein: ASSSLTGARLFSYT
J gene: TRBJ1-2
V gene: TRBV7-2

CDR3 protein: SVRTTGDYGYT
J gene: TRBJ1-2
V gene: TRBV29-1

CDR3 protein: ASSRLAALLGDEQF
J gene: TRBJ2-1
V gene: TRBV5-5

CDR3 protein: ASSLYFGKCGYT
J gene: TRBJ1-2
V gene: TRBV28

CDR3 protein: ASSLAGAGQPQH
J gene: TRBJ1-5
V gene: TRBV7-8

CDR3 protein: ASSVAMGSQPQH
J gene: TRBJ1-5
V gene: TRBV9

CDR3 protein: ASSLMGGRKYEQY
J gene: TRBJ2-7
V gene: TRBV28

CDR3 protein: ASSVAGAPYEQY
J gene: TRBJ2-7
V gene: TRBV27

CDR3 protein: ASSLVDQAYNSPLH
J gene: TRBJ1-6
V gene: TRBV7-2

CDR3 protein: ASRGQANYGYT
J gene: TRBJ1-2
V gene: TRBV19

CDR3 protein: ASSLRGPYEQF
J gene: TRBJ2-1
V gene: TRBV11-2

CDR3 protein: ASSLGPGGYGYT
J gene: TRBJ1-2
V gene: TRBV27

CDR3 protein: ASSLEQGTEAF
J gene: TRBJ1-1
V gene: TRBV7-8

CDR3 protein: ASSYGGTGVGEQY
J gene: TRBJ2-7
V gene: TRBV6-5

CDR3 protein: ASSRGLGAGNEQF
J gene: TRBJ2-1
V gene: TRBV9

CDR3 protein: ASSLGRNTEAF
J gene: TRBJ1-1
V gene: TRBV7-9

CDR3 protein: ASTPGQGGPGANVLT
J gene: TRBJ2-6
V gene: TRBV19

CDR3 protein: ASSPGTSGSSYEQY
J gene: TRBJ2-7
V gene: TRBV5-4

CDR3 protein: ASSFATGTYEQY
J gene: TRBJ2-7
V gene: TRBV28

CDR3 protein: ASSLDREPNQPQH
J gene: TRBJ1-5
V gene: TRBV5-1

CDR3 protein: ASSSTGDPSEQY
J gene: TRBJ2-7
V gene: TRBV7-9

CDR3 protein: ASSLAREHGYT
J gene: TRBJ1-2
V gene: TRBV5-1

CDR3 protein: ASSRLGTGRHIGELF
J gene: TRBJ2-2
V gene: TRBV28

CDR3 protein: ASSPPGPQH
J gene: TRBJ1-5
V gene: TRBV28

CDR3 protein: ASRARVGNTEAF
J gene: TRBJ1-1
V gene: TRBV6-5

CDR3 protein: ASSLASNSPLH
J gene: TRBJ1-6
V gene: TRBV5-6

CDR3 protein: ASSRTSGEPYEQY
J gene: TRBJ2-7
V gene: TRBV4-3

CDR3 protein: ASSLERTGSQPQH
J gene: TRBJ1-5
V gene: TRBV5-6

CDR3 protein: ASSVGATYEQY
J gene: TRBJ2-7
V gene: TRBV7-2